The 29 T cell receptor beta chains presented below share a single source sample, sequenced in a study of blood T cells in healthy people across ages (dated by TCRdb to between 2014 and 2017). Libraries were constructed by 5' RACE. These reads were obtained on an Illumina HiSeq 2500. A second about 7 to 11 cycle PCR used a sample-barcoded 5' primer and a J-beta primer mix. The public reads were quality trimmed at Q25 with fastp and then assembled into clones with MiXCR by TCRdb, keeping productive beta chains. Here each entry gathers all rows of one CDR3 protein and keeps the most common genes and DNA. The sample table lists more than 800,000 distinct CDR3 sequences, about 30% of them with a count of one. The ten largest clonotypes hold around a sixth of the sample. Sequencing was carried out using blood. The receptors here all came from a woman older than 75 in good health.

This clonotype was detected many times. The chain links TRBV20-1 to TRBJ2-1; a possible D gene is TRBD2 (5 bases). The CDR3 contains 17 residues. Trimming stripped 3 bases from V and 2 bases from J, with 20 bases between. Germline V gene lookup returns CDR1 DFQATT and CDR2 SNEGSKA (reference sequence). The CDR3 nucleotides are TGCAGTGCTAGGGGGTTGCGAAGGAGCGGACCCTACAATGAGCAGTTCTTC. Protein sequence: CSARGLRRSGPYNEQFF.

This clonotype showed up just once. A much larger clone is a single base away; this may be a read error. The rearrangement links TRBV5-1 to TRBJ2-1, with D maybe TRBD1 (5 bases). This CDR3 contains 13 residues. Germline values: CDR1 SGHRS, CDR2 YFSETQ. The CDR3 protein is CTSNQNRNNEQFF. The CDR3, as DNA: TGCACCAGTAATCAAAACAGGAACAATGAGCAGTTCTTC.

This sequence joins TRBV6-5 and TRBJ1-1, with D uncertain. The CDR3 runs to 13 residues. V lost 0 bases and J lost 4, with 6 bases in between. The germline CDR1 and CDR2 sequences are MNHEY and SVGAGI. The DNA of the CDR3 is TGTGCCAGCAGTTACTCGGGCAGCACTGAAGCTTTCTTT. Protein: CASSYSGSTEAFF.

Remarks on this clonotype: A read error is possible here, since a much larger clone lies one base away. This sequence joins TRBV4-3 and TRBJ1-2, with D unresolved. The CDR3 covers 13 residues. V was shortened by 1 base and J by 8 bases, with 11 bases between the two germline ends. The germline V gene has CDR1 LGHNA and CDR2 YSLEER. The CDR3 region is CASSQVVGDGYTF. The CDR3 DNA sequence: TGCGCCAGCAGCCAAGTAGTAGGTGACGGCTACACCTTC.

This clonotype was counted ten times or more. The chain recombines TRBV20-1 with TRBJ2-3, with TRBD1 identical over 9 bases. Trimming took 0 bases from V and 5 from J; bases not matched to a gene: 6. The CDR3 sequence is 15 residues long. The germline gives CDR1 DFQATT, CDR2 SNEGSKA (reference sequence). CDR3 nucleotide sequence: TGCAGTGCTAGAGATGAAGGGACAGGGCTAGATACGCAGTATTTT. Its protein is CSARDEGTGLDTQYF.

This clonotype has ten or more counts. The V and J genes are TRBV6-5 and TRBJ2-7; D is possibly TRBD1 (6 bases). V shed 4 bases and J shed 1 base, with 11 bases lying between them. This CDR3 is 14 amino acids long. Germline V gives CDR1 MNHEY, CDR2 SVGAGI. The CDR3 sequence: CASSSIGQSYEQYF. CDR3 sequence (DNA): TGTGCCAGCAGTTCGATCGGACAGTCCTACGAGCAGTACTTC.

As for this clonotype: At one of its ends the junction is not consistent with the germline gene, which may arise from a read error. This sequence joins TRBV6-2 or TRBV6-3 and TRBJ2-1; no clear D. Germline V gene sequence: CDR1 MNHEY, CDR2 SVGEGT. CDR3 length: 13 amino acids. CDR3 nucleotide sequence: TGTACCAGCAGCTTTAGAGTGGTTGGGGAGCAGTTCTTC. It encodes CTSSFRVVGEQFF.

The chain uses TRBV6-2 or TRBV6-3 and TRBJ1-3, with D perhaps TRBD1 (6 bases). The germline gives CDR1 MNHEY, CDR2 SVGEGT. The CDR3 consists of 16 residues. With 2 bases removed from V and 0 bases from J, the gap between germline ends came to 11 bases. The CDR3 sequence: CASSYIGGHSGNTIYF. In DNA, the CDR3 is TGTGCCAGCAGTTACATCGGGGGACACTCTGGAAACACCATATATTTT.

Details on this clonotype: A clone one base away is much larger, so this may be a read error. The chain recombines TRBV29-1 with TRBJ1-4, with D unclear. Per germline, CDR1 SQVTM and CDR2 ANQGSEA. The V gene lost 8 bases and the J gene lost 16 bases, with 23 bases spanning the gap. The CDR3 loop spans 12 amino acids. CDR3 nucleotides: TGCAGCCCCCTTGATCCTTCAGATACGCAGTTTTTT. This codes for CSPLDPSDTQFF.

This clonotype was picked up many times. The genes are TRBV20-1 and TRBJ2-5; D is unresolved. V gave up 0 bases and J gave up 4 bases, with 12 bases separating them. Germline lookup yields CDR1 DFQATT and CDR2 SNEGSKA (reference sequence). CDR3 length: 14 residues. CDR3 amino acids: CSARDVGVSETQYF. The CDR3, as DNA: TGCAGTGCTAGAGATGTGGGCGTTTCAGAGACCCAGTACTTC.

The sample holds a few counts of this clonotype. The chain uses TRBV2 and TRBJ2-5, with 11 bases fitting TRBD1. The CDR3 length is 14 residues. V lost 8 bases, J lost 3 bases, and 5 bases stayed unmatched. The germline CDR1 and CDR2 sequences are SNHLY and FYNNEI. The CDR3, as DNA: TGTGCCAGCGGGGGGACAGGGGGAAAAGAGACCCAGTACTTC. Translated: CASGGTGGKETQYF.

With respect to this clonotype: This may arise from a read error, as a much more abundant clone is one base away. The V call is TRBV20-1, the J call TRBJ2-5, with 9 bases lining up with TRBD1. CDR1 DFQATT and CDR2 SNEGSKA come from the germline V gene (reference sequence). The CDR3 has 12 residues. This chain's CDR3 is CRARDRGKTQYF. CDR3 nucleotides: TGCAGGGCTAGAGACAGGGGGAAGACCCAGTACTTC.

The chain employs TRBV4-3 and TRBJ1-1, with TRBD1 identical over 7 bases. The CDR3 covers 14 residues. CDR1 and CDR2 (germline): LGHNA, YSLEER. Losses at the gene ends were 5 bases for V and 0 bases for J; bases not matched to a gene: 3. The CDR3 DNA follows: TGCGCCAGCAGCACGGACAGGATGAACACTGAAGCTTTCTTT. It encodes CASSTDRMNTEAFF.

This clonotype was found many times. This chain joins TRBV29-1 and TRBJ2-5; D perhaps matches TRBD1 (6 bases). Trimming stripped 4 bases from V and 4 bases from J, with 13 bases between. The CDR3 is 13 amino acids. Germline V gene lookup returns CDR1 SQVTM and CDR2 ANQGSEA. The CDR3 spells CSVARGNRETQYF. The CDR3 DNA reads as TGCAGCGTTGCTAGGGGGAATCGAGAGACCCAGTACTTC. Looking up the rest from reference TRBV29-1 and TRBJ2-5 gives the full variable domain: SAVISQKPSRDICQRGTSLTIQCQVDSQVTMMFWYRQQPGQSLTLIATANQGSEATYESGFVIDKFPISRPNLTFSTLTVSNMSPEDSSIYLCSVARGNRETQYFGPGTRLLVL.

A remark on this clonotype: The junction shows a germline mismatch at one end, possibly a read error. The rearrangement links TRBV27 to TRBJ1-5; 11 bases agree with TRBD1. CDR3 length: 16 amino acids. Germline assignment: CDR1 MNHEY and CDR2 SMNVEV (reference sequence). CDR3: CASGRGTGGSNRPQHF. As DNA, the CDR3 is TGTGCCAGCGGAAGGGGGACAGGGGGTAGCAATCGGCCCCAGCATTTT.

This chain links TRBV10-1 with TRBJ1-5, with 9 positions matching TRBD1. V shed 1 base and J 5 bases; nucleotides not matched to a gene: 6. CDR1 is WNHNN and CDR2 is SYGVQD in the germline V gene (reference sequence). The CDR3 is 16 residues long. The CDR3 region has the DNA TGCGCCAGCAGTGAGTGTCCCCGGACAGGGGATCAGCCCCAGCATTTT. Its protein is CASSECPRTGDQPQHF.

The chain is built from TRBV20-1 and TRBJ2-1, with 11 bases identical to TRBD2. Germline V gene lookup returns CDR1 DFQATT and CDR2 SNEGSKA (reference sequence). J lost 4 bases, V lost 7 bases, and 6 bases had no gene match. The CDR3 spans 14 residues. CDR3 region: CSVSGLAEYNEQFF. The CDR3 coding sequence is TGCAGTGTTTCGGGACTAGCGGAATACAATGAGCAGTTCTTC.

The J gene is TRBJ2-1, the V gene TRBV2, with TRBD1 matching over 8 bases. V was pared by 10 bases and J by 6 bases, with 8 bases of the junction left unmatched. CDR1 SNHLY and CDR2 FYNNEI come from the germline V gene. The CDR3 runs 13 residues. The CDR3 is CATRQGTFNEQFF. DNA of the CDR3: TGTGCCACCAGACAGGGGACTTTCAATGAGCAGTTCTTC.

This clonotype was observed many times. The chain is built from TRBV30 and TRBJ2-2; D is uncertain. V was cut by 1 base and J by 6 bases, with 6 bases left in between. This CDR3 contains 12 residues. Germline V lookup: CDR1 GTSNPN, CDR2 SVGIG (reference sequence). This chain's CDR3 is CAWSGNAGELFF. Written as DNA, the CDR3 is TGTGCCTGGAGTGGGAATGCCGGGGAGCTGTTTTTT.

The rearrangement links TRBV5-1 to TRBJ1-2; a weak D match, TRBD1 (6 bases). Germline V lookup: CDR1 SGHRS, CDR2 YFSETQ. CDR3 length: 14 residues. The germline V and J ends were trimmed by 0 bases and 6 bases, with 12 bases remaining between them. The CDR3 is CASSLAAGADGYTF. CDR3 coding DNA: TGCGCCAGCAGCTTGGCTGCGGGGGCGGATGGCTACACCTTC.

This clonotype was seen many times. The chain carries TRBV4-2 and TRBJ2-5; 14 nucleotides align to TRBD2. From germline, CDR1 is LGHNA and CDR2 YNFKEQ. Germline trimming cut 3 bases from V and 4 bases from J; bases unmatched to any gene: 4. The CDR3 extends over 16 amino acids. The CDR3 nucleotides are TGTGCCAGCAGCCAGACTAGCGGGGGGGCAGGAGAGACCCAGTACTTC. It codes for CASSQTSGGAGETQYF.

This clonotype was detected many times. The rearrangement uses TRBV5-1 and TRBJ2-5; 8 bases fit TRBD2. Germline V gene data show CDR1 as SGHRS and CDR2 as YFSETQ. This CDR3 has 14 amino acids. The ends lost 6 bases at V and 5 bases at J; junction bases unmatched: 9. CDR3 loop: CASKEGLGGETQYF. The CDR3 region has the DNA TGCGCCAGCAAGGAGGGACTAGGTGGGGAGACCCAGTACTTC.

This clonotype showed up just a few times. This chain joins TRBV12-3 or TRBV12-4 and TRBJ2-1; 10 bases map to TRBD2. V was pared by 6 bases and J by 2 bases, with 4 bases of the junction left unmatched. The CDR3 is made up of 15 amino acids. In DNA, the CDR3 is TGTGCCAGCAGCAAGCGGGGGGGCCCCTACAATGAGCAGTTCTTC. Amino acids: CASSKRGGPYNEQFF.

The sample holds many counts of this clonotype. The chain uses TRBV5-1 and TRBJ1-1; the match to TRBD1 covers 9 bases. The V and J ends lost 6 bases and 4 bases, in that order; junction bases with no gene match: 7. The CDR3 spans 14 residues. CDR1 and CDR2 from the germline V gene are SGHRS and YFSETQ. The chain's CDR3 is CASKGQDRGTEAFF. Written as DNA, the CDR3 is TGCGCCAGCAAGGGTCAGGACAGGGGCACTGAAGCTTTCTTT.

This clonotype was observed a handful of times. The chain carries TRBV7-2 and TRBJ1-4, with TRBD1 matching 7 bases. Germline-derived CDR1 and CDR2 are SGHTA and FQGNSA. The CDR3 length is 15 residues. The trim removed 2 bases at V and 4 bases at J, leaving 4 bases unmatched. The CDR3 nucleotides read TGTGCCAGCAGCTTACCACAGGGGTTTAATGAAAAACTGTTTTTT. It encodes CASSLPQGFNEKLFF. Together with reference TRBV7-2 and TRBJ1-4, the CDR3 gives the full variable domain: GAGVSQSPSNKVTEKGKDVELRCDPISGHTALYWYRQSLGQGLEFLIYFQGNSAPDKSGLPSDRFSAERTGGSVSTLTIQRTQQEDSAVYLCASSLPQGFNEKLFFGSGTQLSVL.

This clonotype was seen a handful of times. The V and J genes are TRBV7-2 and TRBJ2-1; TRBD2 might be the D (5 bases). V was pared by 6 bases and J by 0 bases, with 15 bases between. Germline assignment: CDR1 SGHTA and CDR2 FQGNSA. This CDR3 contains 16 residues. CDR3 amino acids: CASSRNGGNSYNEQFF. In DNA, the CDR3 is TGTGCCAGCAGTAGGAACGGAGGAAACTCCTACAATGAGCAGTTCTTC.

This clonotype turned up a few times. The chain is built from TRBV12-3 or TRBV12-4 and TRBJ2-5; either TRBD1 or TRBD2 may supply D (6 bases each). The CDR3 is made up of 15 amino acids. The ends were cut back, 7 bases at V and 11 bases at J, with 26 bases in the middle. CDR3 DNA sequence: TGTGCCAGCAACTTAGACGGGGGCCGATACAATGAGCAGTACTTC. Translation: CASNLDGGRYNEQYF.

This clonotype was observed a handful of times. The chain couples TRBV10-1 to TRBJ2-3; 11 bases are a match to TRBD2. The germline V gene has CDR1 WNHNN and CDR2 SYGVQD (reference sequence). This CDR3 is 15 amino acids long. V lost 8 bases and J lost 2; bases outside the gene matches: 6. The CDR3 spells CASASLAGVTDTQYF. DNA for the CDR3: TGCGCCAGCGCCTCACTAGCGGGGGTCACAGATACGCAGTATTTT.

In the case of this clonotype: This may be a read error: a much more frequent sequence differs by one nucleotide. This chain joins TRBV2 and TRBJ1-2; possible D gene TRBD1, 5 bases. Per germline, CDR1 SNHLY and CDR2 FYNNEI. The CDR3 runs to 13 residues. DNA for the CDR3: TGTGCCAGCAGGGATGACAGTGGATATGGCTACGCCTTC. Its translation is CASRDDSGYGYAF.